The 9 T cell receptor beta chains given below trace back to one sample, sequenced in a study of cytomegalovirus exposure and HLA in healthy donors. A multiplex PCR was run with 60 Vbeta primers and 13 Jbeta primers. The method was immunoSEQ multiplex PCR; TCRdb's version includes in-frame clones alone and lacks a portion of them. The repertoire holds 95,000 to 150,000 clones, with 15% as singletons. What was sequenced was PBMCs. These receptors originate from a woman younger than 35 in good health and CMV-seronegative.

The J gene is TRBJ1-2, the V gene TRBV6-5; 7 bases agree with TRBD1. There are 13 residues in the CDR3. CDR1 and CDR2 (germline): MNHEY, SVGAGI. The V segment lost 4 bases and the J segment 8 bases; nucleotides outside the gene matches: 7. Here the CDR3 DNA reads TGTGCCAGCAGTTCGGGGGACAGTCGGGGCTACACCTTC. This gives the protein CASSSGDSRGYTF.

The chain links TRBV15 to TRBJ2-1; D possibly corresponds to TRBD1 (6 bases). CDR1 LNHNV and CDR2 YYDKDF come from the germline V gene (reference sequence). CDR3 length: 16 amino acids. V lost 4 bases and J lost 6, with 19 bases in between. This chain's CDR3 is CATSTTRGGPRNEQFF. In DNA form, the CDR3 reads TGTGCCACCAGCACCACCAGGGGCGGTCCTCGCAATGAGCAGTTCTTC.

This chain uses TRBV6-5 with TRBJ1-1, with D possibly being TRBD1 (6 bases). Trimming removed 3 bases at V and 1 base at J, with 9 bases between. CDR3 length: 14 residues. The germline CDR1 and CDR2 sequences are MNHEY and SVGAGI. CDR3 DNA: TGTGCCAGCAGTTATGGCAGGGGGAACACTGAAGCTTTCTTT. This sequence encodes CASSYGRGNTEAFF.

The CDR3 loop is CATSRAGQGREKLFF. The DNA of the CDR3 is TGTGCCACCAGCAGAGCGGGACAGGGGAGGGAAAAACTGTTTTTT. The gene calls are TRBV15 and TRBJ1-4, with TRBD1 matching 10 bases. Germline CDR1 reads LNHNV; CDR2 reads YYDKDF (reference sequence). J lost 8 bases, V lost 1 base, and 4 bases had no gene match. The CDR3 length is 15 residues.

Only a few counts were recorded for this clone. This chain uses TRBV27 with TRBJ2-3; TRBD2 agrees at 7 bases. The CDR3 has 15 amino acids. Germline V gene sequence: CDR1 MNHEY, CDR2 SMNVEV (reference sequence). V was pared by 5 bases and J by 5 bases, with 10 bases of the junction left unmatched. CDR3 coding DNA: TGTGCCAGCAGTACATTAGCGGGCCGGCGAGATACGCAGTATTTT. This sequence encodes CASSTLAGRRDTQYF.

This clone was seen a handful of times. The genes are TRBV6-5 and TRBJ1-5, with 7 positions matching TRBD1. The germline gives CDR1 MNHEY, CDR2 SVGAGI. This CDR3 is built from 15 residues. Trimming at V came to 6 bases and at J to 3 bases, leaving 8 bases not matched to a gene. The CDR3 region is CASRPDRDNNQPQHF. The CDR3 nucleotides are TGTGCCAGCAGGCCAGACAGGGATAACAATCAGCCCCAGCATTTT.

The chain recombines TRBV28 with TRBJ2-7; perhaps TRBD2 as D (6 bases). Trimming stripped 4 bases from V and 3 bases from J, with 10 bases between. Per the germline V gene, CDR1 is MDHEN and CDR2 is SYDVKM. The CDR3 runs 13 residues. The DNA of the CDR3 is TGTGCCAGCAGTTCGGACTACAGCTACGAGCAGTACTTC. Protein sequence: CASSSDYSYEQYF.

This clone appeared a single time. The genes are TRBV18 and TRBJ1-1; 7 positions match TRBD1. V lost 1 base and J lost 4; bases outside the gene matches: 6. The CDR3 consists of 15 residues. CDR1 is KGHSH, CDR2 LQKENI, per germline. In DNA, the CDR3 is TGTGCCAGCTCACCACGAGAGGGGGCAGCCACTGAAGCTTTCTTT. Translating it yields CASSPREGAATEAFF. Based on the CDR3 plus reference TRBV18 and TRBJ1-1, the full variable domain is NAGVMQNPRHLVRRRGQEARLRCSPMKGHSHVYWYRQLPEEGLKFMVYLQKENIIDESGMPKERFSAEFPKEGPSILRIQQVVRGDSAAYFCASSPREGAATEAFFGQGTRLTVV.

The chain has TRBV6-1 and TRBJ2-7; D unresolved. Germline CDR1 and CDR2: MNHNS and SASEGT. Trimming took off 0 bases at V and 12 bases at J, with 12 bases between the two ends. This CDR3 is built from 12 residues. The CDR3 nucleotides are TGTGCCAGCAGTGAAGCGGAACCGAGGCGGTACTTC. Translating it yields CASSEAEPRRYF.